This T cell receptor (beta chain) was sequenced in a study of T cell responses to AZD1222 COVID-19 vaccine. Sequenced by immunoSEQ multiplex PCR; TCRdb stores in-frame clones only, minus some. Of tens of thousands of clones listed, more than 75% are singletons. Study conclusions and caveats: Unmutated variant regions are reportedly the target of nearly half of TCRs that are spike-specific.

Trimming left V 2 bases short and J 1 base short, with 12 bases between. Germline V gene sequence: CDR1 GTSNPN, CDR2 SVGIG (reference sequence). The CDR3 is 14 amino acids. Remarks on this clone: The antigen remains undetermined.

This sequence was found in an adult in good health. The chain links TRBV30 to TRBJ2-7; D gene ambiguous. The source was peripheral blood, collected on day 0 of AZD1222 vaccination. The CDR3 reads CAWSTIGWSYEQYF. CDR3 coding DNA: TGTGCCTGGAGTACTATCGGGTGGTCCTACGAGCAGTACTTC.